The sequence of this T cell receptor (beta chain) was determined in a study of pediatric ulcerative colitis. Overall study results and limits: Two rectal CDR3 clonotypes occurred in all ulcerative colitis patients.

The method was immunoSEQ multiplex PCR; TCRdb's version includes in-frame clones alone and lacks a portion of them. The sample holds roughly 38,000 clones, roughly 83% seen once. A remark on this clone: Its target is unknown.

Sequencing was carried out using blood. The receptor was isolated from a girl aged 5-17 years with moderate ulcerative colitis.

CDR3 protein: CASSFARGGLTYEQYF. CDR3 coding DNA: TGTGCCAGCAGCTTTGCCCGGGGAGGCTTAACCTACGAGCAGTACTTC. The chain carries TRBV7-9 and TRBJ2-7, with D possibly being TRBD2 (6 bases). V was cut by 3 bases and J by 2 bases, with 17 bases left in between. This CDR3 is 16 amino acids long. Germline CDR1 and CDR2: SEHNR and FQNEAQ (reference sequence).